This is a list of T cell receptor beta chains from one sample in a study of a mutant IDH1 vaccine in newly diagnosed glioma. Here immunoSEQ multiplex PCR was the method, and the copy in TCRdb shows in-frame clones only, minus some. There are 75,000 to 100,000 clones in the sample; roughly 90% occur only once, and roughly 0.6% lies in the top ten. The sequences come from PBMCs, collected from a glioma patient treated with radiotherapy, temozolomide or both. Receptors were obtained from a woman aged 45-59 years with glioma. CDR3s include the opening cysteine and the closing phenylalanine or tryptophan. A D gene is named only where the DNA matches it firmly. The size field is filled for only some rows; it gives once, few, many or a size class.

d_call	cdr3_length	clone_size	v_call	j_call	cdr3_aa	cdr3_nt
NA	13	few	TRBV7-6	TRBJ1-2	CASSPTARYGYTF	TGTGCCAGCAGCCCCACTGCCCGCTATGGCTACACCTTC
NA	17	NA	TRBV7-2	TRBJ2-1	CASSLIGGGSSYNEQFF	TGTGCCAGCAGCTTAATCGGGGGCGGAAGCTCCTACAATGAGCAGTTCTTC
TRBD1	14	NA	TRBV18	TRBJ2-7	CASSRQDRAHEQYF	TGTGCCAGCTCACGACAGGACAGGGCCCACGAGCAGTACTTC
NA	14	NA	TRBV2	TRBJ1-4	CASSGQVGGEKLFF	TGTGCCAGCAGTGGACAGGTTGGAGGGGAAAAACTGTTTTTT
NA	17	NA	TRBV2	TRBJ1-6	CASSDPDRSSYNSPLHF	TGTGCCAGCAGTGATCCGGACAGAAGCTCCTATAATTCACCCCTCCACTTT
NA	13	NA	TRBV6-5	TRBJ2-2	CATWRAGTGELFF	TGTGCCACCTGGAGGGCCGGAACCGGGGAGCTGTTTTTT
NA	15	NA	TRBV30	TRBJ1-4	CAWSVGASTNEKLFF	TGTGCCTGGAGTGTAGGGGCATCAACTAATGAAAAACTGTTTTTT
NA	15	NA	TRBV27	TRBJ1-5	CASSGRGRINQPQHF	TGTGCCAGCAGTGGCCGGGGACGGATCAATCAGCCCCAGCATTTT
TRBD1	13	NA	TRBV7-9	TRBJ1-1	CASSPGQGTEAFF	TGTGCCAGCAGCCCGGGACAGGGGACTGAAGCTTTCTTT
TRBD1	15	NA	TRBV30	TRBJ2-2	CAWSADRGRPGELFF	TGTGCCTGGAGTGCAGACAGGGGGCGGCCGGGGGAGCTGTTTTTT
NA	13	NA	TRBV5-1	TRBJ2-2	CASSLNQGRELFF	TGCGCCAGCAGCTTGAACCAGGGCCGGGAGCTGTTTTTT
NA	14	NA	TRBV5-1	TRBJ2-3	CASSLAGFTDTQYF	TGCGCCAGCAGCTTAGCGGGCTTCACAGATACGCAGTATTTT
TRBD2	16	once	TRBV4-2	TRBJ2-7	CASSPSSGNRIYEQYF	TGTGCCAGCAGCCCGTCTAGCGGGAATCGAATCTACGAGCAGTACTTC
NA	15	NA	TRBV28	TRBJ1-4	CASSFWEATNEKLFF	TGTGCCAGCAGTTTTTGGGAAGCAACTAATGAAAAACTGTTTTTT
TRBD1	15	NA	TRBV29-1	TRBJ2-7	CSVEDMQGVEVGQYF	TGCAGCGTTGAAGACATGCAGGGGGTTGAAGTAGGGCAGTACTTC
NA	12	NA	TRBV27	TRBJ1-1	CASSLLQGEAFF	TGTGCCAGCAGTTTGCTCCAGGGTGAAGCTTTCTTT
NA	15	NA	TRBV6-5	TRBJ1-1	CASSYGQRGDTEAFF	TGTGCCAGCAGTTACGGGCAGCGCGGGGACACTGAAGCTTTCTTT
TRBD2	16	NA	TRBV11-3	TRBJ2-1	CASSYQGTSGSGEQFF	TGTGCCAGCAGTTATCAGGGGACTAGCGGGAGTGGTGAGCAGTTCTTC
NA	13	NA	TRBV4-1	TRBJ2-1	CASSQLRYNEQFF	TGCGCCAGCAGCCAGCTACGCTACAATGAGCAGTTCTTC
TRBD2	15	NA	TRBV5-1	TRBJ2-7	CASSSGTSGSYEQYF	TGCGCCAGCAGCTCCGGGACTAGCGGGAGTTACGAGCAGTACTTC
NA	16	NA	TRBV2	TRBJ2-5	CASASSGIGGQETQYF	TGTGCCAGCGCGAGCTCAGGGATTGGAGGGCAAGAGACCCAGTACTTC
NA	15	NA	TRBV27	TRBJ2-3	CASSFGHGGGDTQYF	TGTGCCAGCAGTTTTGGTCACGGGGGCGGGGATACGCAGTATTTT
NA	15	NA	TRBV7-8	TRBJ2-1	CASSPTSWAYNEQFF	TGTGCCAGCAGTCCGACTAGTTGGGCCTACAATGAGCAGTTCTTC
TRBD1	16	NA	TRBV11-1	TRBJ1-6	CASSPGQNAYNSPLHF	TGTGCCAGCAGCCCGGGACAGAACGCCTATAATTCACCCCTCCACTTT
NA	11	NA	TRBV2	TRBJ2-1	CASSENNEQFF	TGTGCCAGCAGTGAGAACAATGAGCAGTTCTTC
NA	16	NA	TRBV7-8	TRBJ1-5	CASSLGGLSGNQPQHF	TGTGCCAGCAGCTTGGGCGGGTTGAGCGGCAATCAGCCCCAGCATTTT
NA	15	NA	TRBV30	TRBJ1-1	CAWRSGGYGDTEAFF	TGTGCCTGGAGGAGTGGGGGGTATGGAGACACTGAAGCTTTCTTT
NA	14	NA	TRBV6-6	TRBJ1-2	CASSTGWQVYGYTF	TGTGCCAGCAGCACGGGGTGGCAGGTCTATGGCTACACCTTC
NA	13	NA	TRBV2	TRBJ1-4	CASSGGTYEKLFF	TGTGCCAGCAGTGGGGGTACCTATGAAAAACTGTTTTTT
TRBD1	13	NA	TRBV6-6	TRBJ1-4	CAVEQGVSEKLFF	TGTGCCGTCGAACAGGGGGTCTCTGAAAAACTGTTTTTT